These 11 T cell receptor beta chains originate from one sample sequenced in a study of cytomegalovirus exposure and HLA in healthy donors. 60 Vbeta and 13 Jbeta primers were used in PCR. Sequenced by immunoSEQ multiplex PCR; TCRdb stores in-frame clones only, minus some. The data contain about 79,000 clones, around 71% of them singletons. Sequencing was done on a sample of PBMCs. The receptors derive from a man in his fifties or sixties in good health and CMV-seronegative.

This clone was seen a single time. This chain joins TRBV5-1 and TRBJ2-2, with no clear D. Trimming removed 0 bases at V and 3 bases at J, with 9 bases between. From germline, CDR1 is SGHRS and CDR2 YFSETQ. The CDR3 runs 15 residues. The CDR3 DNA reads as TGCGCCAGCAGCTTGGCCATGGGCGACACCGGGGAGCTGTTTTTT. The encoded protein is CASSLAMGDTGELFF. Full variable domain (missing parts from reference TRBV5-1 and TRBJ2-2): KAGVTQTPRYLIKTRGQQVTLSCSPISGHRSVSWYQQTPGQGLQFLFEYFSETQRNKGNFPGRFSGRQFSNSRSEMNVSTLELGDSALYLCASSLAMGDTGELFFGEGSRLTVL.

The rearrangement links TRBV4-3 to TRBJ1-6; D is uncertain. Germline V gene sequence: CDR1 LGHNA, CDR2 YSLEER. The germline V and J ends were trimmed by 3 bases and 11 bases, with 14 bases remaining between them. The CDR3 has 14 amino acids. CDR3 sequence: CASSHEERRTPLHF. Written as DNA, the CDR3 is TGCGCCAGCAGCCACGAAGAGAGGAGGACACCCCTCCACTTT.

There are a few counts of this clone. The CDR3 nucleotides are TGCGCCAGCAGCCCAGCGGATAGCTCCTACAATGAGCAGTTCTTC. This codes for CASSPADSSYNEQFF. The V call is TRBV10-1, the J call TRBJ2-1, with D possibly matching TRBD2 (5 bases). The CDR3 sequence is 15 residues long. Germline CDR1 reads WNHNN; CDR2 reads SYGVQD (reference sequence). Deletions cut 6 bases from V and 0 bases from J, with 12 bases between.

The chain combines TRBV6-5 with TRBJ1-3, with 8 bases lining up with TRBD1. The junction had 3 bases not matched to a gene; V was cut back by 2 bases and J by 3 bases. Germline V gene data show CDR1 as MNHEY and CDR2 as SVGAGI. This CDR3 is built from 15 residues. The CDR3 loop is CASSYGRGLGNTIYF. CDR3 DNA: TGTGCCAGCAGTTACGGCAGGGGGCTTGGAAACACCATATATTTT.

J is TRBJ2-1 and V is TRBV11-3, with D possibly being TRBD2 (6 bases). Germline V gene sequence: CDR1 SGHNT, CDR2 YENEEA. The germline V and J ends were trimmed by 2 bases and 10 bases, with 24 bases remaining between them. The CDR3 is made up of 17 amino acids. CDR3 residues: CASSLNILGREEEEQFF. The DNA for the CDR3 is TGTGCCAGCAGCTTAAATATTTTAGGGCGGGAAGAGGAAGAGCAGTTCTTC.

This rearrangement joins TRBV19 to TRBJ2-6; D is perhaps TRBD1 (6 bases). Germline-derived CDR1 and CDR2 are LNHDA and SQIVND (reference sequence). V was cut by 7 bases and J by 2 bases, with 12 bases left in between. CDR3 length: 15 amino acids. CDR3 residues: CASTHRAPGANVLTF. The DNA for the CDR3 is TGTGCCAGTACCCACAGGGCCCCTGGGGCCAACGTCCTGACTTTC.

The V call is TRBV7-9, the J call TRBJ2-3; 10 bases line up with TRBD2. The CDR3 is 16 residues long. Germline lookup yields CDR1 SEHNR and CDR2 FQNEAQ (reference sequence). Germline trimming cut 4 bases from V and 7 bases from J; bases unmatched to any gene: 11. CDR3 sequence: CASSSLERGGRYTQYF. DNA of the CDR3: TGTGCCAGCAGCTCCCTAGAGCGGGGGGGCCGCTATACGCAGTATTTT.

The chain carries TRBV6-5 and TRBJ1-4; 7 bases align to TRBD1. Germline V lookup: CDR1 MNHEY, CDR2 SVGAGI. V lost 5 bases and J lost 4; bases outside the gene matches: 7. CDR3 length: 15 amino acids. In DNA form, the CDR3 reads TGTGCCAGCAGTACCGGACAGGTTCTTAATGAAAAACTGTTTTTT. It yields the protein CASSTGQVLNEKLFF.

The V gene is TRBV5-8, the J gene TRBJ2-7, with 9 bases matching TRBD1. V shed 4 bases and J 2 bases; nucleotides not matched to a gene: 10. CDR1 is SGHTS and CDR2 is YDEGEE in the germline V gene. The CDR3 covers 16 residues. CDR3 loop: CASSISQGAPTYEQYF. CDR3 nucleotide sequence: TGTGCCAGCAGCATCTCACAGGGGGCACCAACCTACGAGCAGTACTTC. Looking up the rest from reference TRBV5-8 and TRBJ2-7 gives the full variable domain: EAGVTQSPTHLIKTRGQQATLRCSPISGHTSVYWYQQALGLGLQFLLWYDEGEERNRGNFPPRFSGRQFPNYSSELNVNALELEDSALYLCASSISQGAPTYEQYFGPGTRLTVT.

The chain uses TRBV5-1 and TRBJ2-3, with D unclear. This CDR3 has 15 amino acids. Germline CDR1 and CDR2: SGHRS and YFSETQ. The V gene lost 5 bases and the J gene lost 2 bases, with 15 bases spanning the gap. CDR3 sequence (DNA): TGCGCCAGCAGTGTGGGTGGGCAACTCACAGATACGCAGTATTTT. The encoded protein is CASSVGGQLTDTQYF.

This clone was seen a handful of times. V usage is TRBV2 and J usage is TRBJ2-7, with D perhaps TRBD2 (5 bases). Germline lookup yields CDR1 SNHLY and CDR2 FYNNEI. The germline V and J ends were trimmed by 8 bases and 4 bases, with 12 bases remaining between them. The CDR3 sequence is 12 residues long. The CDR3 region is CASGLSQYEQYF. For the CDR3, the DNA is TGTGCCAGCGGACTCTCACAGTACGAGCAGTACTTC.